The sequence of this TCR beta chain was determined in a study of blood T cell repertoires in COVID-19. Study summary: Spain, Italy and the United States supplied samples that represented acute and convalescent COVID-19. Nucleic acid was either cDNA or gDNA, and it came from T cells, B-cell-depleted T cells, or PBMCs.

In the authors' methods: Reference gene primer amplification gave estimated nucleated cell counts. Here immunoSEQ multiplex PCR was the method, and the copy in TCRdb shows in-frame clones only, minus some. The V and J calls and clone size were taken over from that table, and D and trimming were inferred from the DNA. Here the sample spans about 140,000 clones, over 75% being singletons. Germline assignment: CDR1 MGHDK and CDR2 SYGVNS. The CDR3 totals 15 residues. Trimming removed 4 bases at V and 0 bases at J, with 10 bases between. Sequencing was done on a sample of peripheral blood. This TCR was recovered from a woman aged 50 to 65 with acute or convalescent COVID-19. The chain combines TRBV25-1 with TRBJ1-5; D is undetermined. CDR3 amino acids: CASSGNPYSNQPQHF. CDR3 in DNA: TGTGCCAGCAGTGGAAATCCCTATAGCAATCAGCCCCAGCATTTT.